There are many counts of the clone carrying this T cell receptor (beta chain). Antigen unknown. TCRdb re-called the 5' RACE reads through MiXCR, storing one row per CDR3 protein. The data contain approximately 45,000 distinct CDR3 sequences, about 14% of them singletons. Sample time point: longitudinal time-point 3. These data come from a study of neurological immune-mediated disorders. Study-wide results and limits: The greatest degree of TCR clonal expansion was observed in HTLV-1-associated myelopathy, with the lowest in multiple sclerosis, below that of healthy controls. Because no CDR3 amino acid sequences were shared across subjects by expanded clones, private repertoires were suggested in all groups.

The CDR3 runs 18 residues. With 2 bases removed from V and 3 bases from J, the gap between germline ends came to 20 bases. Germline-derived CDR1 and CDR2 are SGHVS and FQNEAQ. This TCR came from a man aged 30 to 45 in good health. The chain combines TRBV7-8 with TRBJ2-1; D not resolved. The sample was PBMCs. The CDR3 DNA reads TGTGCCAGCAGCTTATTCGGGCCTCTAGATACACACTACAATGAGCAGTTCTTC. Translated, it gives CASSLFGPLDTHYNEQFF.